Listed here are 7 T cell receptor beta chains from one sample, sequenced in a study of CD4+ T cells in melanoma. Sequencing used immunoSEQ multiplex PCR; TCRdb keeps in-frame clones, though not all of them. The data contain 12,000 to 15,000 clones, about three quarters of them singletons. The specimen sequenced was cells from a culture (not recorded whether cultured in vitro). The origin of the receptors is a human donor with melanoma.

This clone was seen more than once but under ten times. The V call is TRBV2, the J call TRBJ2-3; D is perhaps TRBD2 (5 bases). There are 15 residues in the CDR3. Trimming pared 4 bases from V and 0 bases from J, leaving 11 bases between. Germline V gene data show CDR1 as SNHLY and CDR2 as FYNNEI. CDR3 coding DNA: TGTGCCAGCAGTGCCACTAGGAGTAGCACAGATACGCAGTATTTT. It yields the protein CASSATRSSTDTQYF.

This clone occurred a few times. V gene TRBV2 combines with J gene TRBJ2-1; 8 positions agree with TRBD2. The length of the CDR3 is 15 residues. After removal of 7 bases from V and 11 bases from J, the junction contained 16 bases not matched to a gene. Germline-derived CDR1 and CDR2 are SNHLY and FYNNEI. CDR3 nucleotide sequence: TGTGCCAGCACCCCTGGGAGCGGGGGCCAAGCAAAGCAGTTCTTC. Translated: CASTPGSGGQAKQFF.

CDR3 amino acids: CATTGGSYEQYF. In DNA form, the CDR3 reads TGTGCCACCACAGGCGGTTCCTACGAGCAGTACTTC. The rearrangement links TRBV2 to TRBJ2-7; the D gene is possibly TRBD1 (5 bases). V was pared by 10 bases and J by 1 base, with 11 bases between. The CDR3 consists of 12 residues. Germline-derived CDR1 and CDR2 are SNHLY and FYNNEI. Complete variable domain (other parts from reference TRBV2 and TRBJ2-7): EPEVTQTPSHQVTQMGQEVILRCVPISNHLYFYWYRQILGQKVEFLVSFYNNEISEKSEIFDDQFSVERPDGSNFTLKIRSTKLEDSAMYFCATTGGSYEQYFGPGTRLTVT.

The chain joins TRBV5-1 to TRBJ2-5, with unresolved D. The CDR3 spans 14 residues. Germline V lookup: CDR1 SGHRS, CDR2 YFSETQ. The germline V and J ends were trimmed by 4 bases and 4 bases, with 14 bases remaining between them. CDR3 nucleotides: TGCGCCAGCAGCAACACGAGAATTGGAGAGACCCAGTACTTC. It encodes CASSNTRIGETQYF.

This chain uses TRBV6-4 with TRBJ1-2; D call uncertain. This CDR3 region has 14 residues. V lost 4 bases to trimming and J lost 3 bases, with 12 bases between them. Per germline, CDR1 MRHNA and CDR2 SNTAGT. The CDR3 loop reads CASSGRNLHYGYTF. CDR3 in DNA: TGTGCCAGCAGTGGACGGAACCTACACTATGGCTACACCTTC.

CDR3 in DNA: TGTGCCAGCAGTCTCCTCAACCGGGATTCACCCCTCCACTTT. Its protein product is CASSLLNRDSPLHF. This chain joins TRBV6-5 and TRBJ1-6; no clear D. This CDR3 has 14 residues. Germline CDR1 MNHEY, CDR2 SVGAGI. Trimming stripped 5 bases from V and 8 bases from J, with 13 bases between.

The chain employs TRBV10-3 and TRBJ2-3; D ambiguous. CDR1 and CDR2 (germline): ENHRY, SYGVKD. V gave up 10 bases and J gave up 0 bases, with 11 bases separating them. The CDR3 is 13 residues long. For the CDR3, the DNA is TGTGCCACCCCACCCCCTAGCACAGATACGCAGTATTTT. Protein product: CATPPPSTDTQYF.